These 21 T cell receptor beta chains share one sample of origin, sequenced in a study of shared clonotypes between healthy human individuals. Clones were sequenced by immunoSEQ multiplex PCR, and TCRdb holds only the in-frame ones, with some missing. This table holds some 1,100,000 clones, 78% found once. Input material: memory CD4+ T cells from PBMCs. Subset here: CD45RA-negative fraction. These receptors were obtained from a young man in good health. Some clones in this sample may be carry-over from other donors' samples.

The V call is TRBV10-3, the J call TRBJ1-2; TRBD1 matches at 10 bases. The V segment lost 6 bases and the J segment 2 bases; nucleotides outside the gene matches: 3. The CDR3 length is 14 residues. CDR1 and CDR2 (germline): ENHRY, SYGVKD. The chain's CDR3 is CAISGQGGNYGYTF. In DNA form, the CDR3 reads TGTGCCATCAGCGGACAGGGGGGAAACTATGGCTACACCTTC.

The chain uses TRBV30 and TRBJ1-6, with D hard to call. Germline V CDR1 and CDR2: GTSNPN, SVGIG (reference sequence). This CDR3 spans 13 amino acids. Trimming removed 3 bases from V and 2 bases from J, with 5 bases in between. DNA for the CDR3: TGTGCCTGGAGCGGGGCCTATAATTCACCCCTCCACTTT. This gives the protein CAWSGAYNSPLHF.

The gene calls are TRBV7-2 and TRBJ2-5; D might be TRBD1 or TRBD2, each matching 5 bases. The CDR3 is made up of 12 amino acids. V was shortened by 4 bases and J by 6 bases, with 9 bases between the two germline ends. The V gene's germline CDR1 is SGHTA and CDR2 FQGNSA. The CDR3 is CASSSGAKTQYF. CDR3 nucleotides: TGTGCCAGCAGCTCCGGGGCGAAGACCCAGTACTTC.

The CDR3 region has the DNA TGTGCCAGCAGCCCAATTAGCGGTTCAACGCAGTATTTT. It yields the protein CASSPISGSTQYF. This rearrangement joins TRBV7-2 to TRBJ2-3; TRBD2 might be the D (6 bases). This CDR3 contains 13 residues. CDR1 is SGHTA, CDR2 FQGNSA, per germline. Deletions cut 5 bases from V and 9 bases from J, with 15 bases between.

The genes are TRBV6-5 and TRBJ2-2; D remains ambiguous. Trimming took 5 bases from V and 7 from J, leaving 8 bases between them. The CDR3 covers 12 residues. In germline, CDR1 is MNHEY, CDR2 SVGAGI. CDR3 residues: CASSPLGGELFF. CDR3 sequence (DNA): TGTGCCAGCAGTCCCCTCGGCGGGGAGCTGTTTTTT.

The chain carries TRBV7-9 and TRBJ1-1; 9 bases are a match to TRBD1. V lost 11 bases and J lost 5; bases outside the gene matches: 9. There are 13 residues in the CDR3. Germline V lookup: CDR1 SEHNR, CDR2 FQNEAQ (reference sequence). Written as DNA, the CDR3 is TGTGCCGGACAACAGGGGGCTGGGACTGAAGCTTTCTTT. Amino acid sequence: CAGQQGAGTEAFF.

The genes are TRBV4-1 and TRBJ2-2; no reliable D call. The V gene's germline CDR1 is MGHRA and CDR2 YSYEKL. Trimming took 1 base from V and 1 from J, leaving 16 bases between them. The CDR3 is 18 residues long. CDR3 DNA sequence: TGCGCCAGCAGCCAAGGAGCGCCTGGTCTTATGAACACCGGGGAGCTGTTTTTT. It codes for CASSQGAPGLMNTGELFF.

V usage is TRBV7-9 and J usage is TRBJ2-1, with 7 bases lining up with TRBD2. CDR3 length: 15 residues. Germline loops: CDR1 SEHNR, CDR2 FQNEAQ (reference sequence). V lost 4 bases to trimming and J lost 7 bases; unmatched junction nucleotides: 10. CDR3 region: CASSSRTGGPNEQFF. The CDR3 DNA follows: TGTGCCAGCAGCTCTAGAACGGGAGGTCCGAATGAGCAGTTCTTC.

This rearrangement joins TRBV5-4 to TRBJ2-7; 8 bases match TRBD1. This CDR3 has 15 residues. Per germline, CDR1 SGHNT and CDR2 YYREEE (reference sequence). Unmatched junction bases numbered 12, after V lost 7 bases and J lost 3 bases. In DNA form, the CDR3 reads TGTGCCAGCTCCCTAAGTGGGACAGGAATCTACGAGCAGTACTTC. Translated: CASSLSGTGIYEQYF.

The chain employs TRBV5-1 and TRBJ2-7; 11 bases line up with TRBD1. With V trimmed by 4 bases and J by 7 bases, 7 bases remained unmatched. The V gene's germline CDR1 is SGHRS and CDR2 YFSETQ. The CDR3 contains 14 residues. The CDR3 region has the DNA TGCGCCAGCAGCCCCGGACAGGGGGCGGGGGAGCAGTACTTC. This gives the protein CASSPGQGAGEQYF.

This chain connects TRBV6-1 to TRBJ2-5; TRBD1 matches at 8 bases. The germline V gene has CDR1 MNHNS and CDR2 SASEGT. The CDR3 is 15 residues long. Unmatched junction bases numbered 9, after V lost 4 bases and J lost 5 bases. CDR3 residues: CASSARTGFGETQYF. CDR3 DNA: TGTGCCAGCAGTGCCCGGACAGGGTTCGGGGAGACCCAGTACTTC.

The CDR3 reads CASSPRFGVNTEAFF. The CDR3 DNA reads as TGTGCCAGCTCACCACGATTTGGGGTGAACACTGAAGCTTTCTTT. V is TRBV18 and J is TRBJ1-1; D not certain. The V gene lost 1 base and the J gene lost 0 bases, with 9 bases spanning the gap. CDR3 length: 15 residues. Germline V gene lookup returns CDR1 KGHSH and CDR2 LQKENI.

The chain combines TRBV25-1 with TRBJ2-7; 8 nucleotides line up with TRBD2. Germline V CDR1 and CDR2: MGHDK, SYGVNS. The ends lost 1 base at V and 6 bases at J; junction bases unmatched: 5. This CDR3 is built from 14 residues. The CDR3 loop is CASSEWAGGSEQYF. CDR3 nucleotide sequence: TGTGCCAGCAGTGAATGGGCGGGGGGCAGCGAGCAGTACTTC.

About this clone itself: This CDR3 is also generated by other DNA sequences in the sample. The CDR3 here is CASSLGGGSYNEQFF. CDR3 DNA sequence: TGCGCCAGCAGCTTGGGTGGGGGCTCCTACAATGAGCAGTTCTTC. This chain uses TRBV5-1 with TRBJ2-1; the D call may be TRBD1 or TRBD2 (5 bases each). The germline V gene has CDR1 SGHRS and CDR2 YFSETQ. Trimming cost V 0 bases and J 0 bases, with 7 bases left between them. The CDR3 consists of 15 residues.

This chain uses TRBV28 with TRBJ1-1, with TRBD1 identical over 9 bases. This CDR3 is 15 amino acids long. V dropped 5 bases and J dropped 4; count of bases not matched to a gene: 8. Germline V CDR1 and CDR2: MDHEN, SYDVKM. CDR3 loop: CASSPRDRASTEAFF. DNA of the CDR3: TGTGCCAGCAGTCCCCGGGACAGGGCGTCCACTGAAGCTTTCTTT.

The chain employs TRBV5-4 and TRBJ1-1; D not resolved. CDR1 and CDR2 (germline): SGHNT, YYREEE (reference sequence). V lost 4 bases and J 1 base, leaving 14 bases between the germline ends. The CDR3 loop spans 15 amino acids. CDR3 amino acids: CASSPPPSRNTEAFF. The CDR3 DNA reads as TGTGCCAGCAGCCCCCCTCCCAGTCGGAACACTGAAGCTTTCTTT.

The CDR3 is CASSPGTLGNEQFF. DNA of the CDR3: TGTGCCAGCAGCCCCGGGACTCTGGGCAATGAGCAGTTCTTC. The chain couples TRBV11-3 to TRBJ2-1; D might be TRBD2 (6 bases). The CDR3 is 14 residues long. V lost 5 bases and J lost 6, with 14 bases in between. Germline V gene data show CDR1 as SGHNT and CDR2 as YENEEA.

This clone was picked up many times. The rearrangement uses TRBV6-6 and TRBJ1-2, with D maybe TRBD1 (6 bases). The V end lost 7 bases, the J end lost 2 bases, and 11 bases lay between the germline ends. In germline, CDR1 is MNHNY, CDR2 SVGAGI (reference sequence). The length of the CDR3 is 13 residues. The CDR3 nucleotides are TGTGCCAGCACCACAGGGCAGAACTATGGCTACACCTTC. Translating it yields CASTTGQNYGYTF.

The J gene is TRBJ1-2, the V gene TRBV5-4, with 9 bases identical to TRBD1. Germline CDR1 is SGHNT and CDR2 is YYREEE (reference sequence). The J segment lost 6 bases and the V segment lost 0 bases, leaving 6 bases of the junction unmatched. This CDR3 comprises 15 residues. The DNA for the CDR3 is TGTGCCAGCAGCTTGGCCGGGACAGGGTTTCATGGCTACACCTTC. Its protein product is CASSLAGTGFHGYTF.

The chain is built from TRBV30 and TRBJ1-2; maybe TRBD1 (5 bases). Germline values: CDR1 GTSNPN, CDR2 SVGIG (reference sequence). This CDR3 has 15 amino acids. V gave up 0 bases and J gave up 7 bases, with 18 bases separating them. The chain's CDR3 is CAWSVGGGTGTGYTF. The CDR3 coding sequence is TGTGCCTGGAGTGTGGGAGGCGGGACCGGGACTGGCTACACCTTC.

The CDR3 reads CASRDDRARGTQYF. The CDR3 DNA is TGTGCCAGCAGAGACGATAGGGCCCGGGGAACGCAGTATTTT. The rearrangement joins TRBV6-5 to TRBJ2-3; TRBD2 might be the D (5 bases). This CDR3 has 14 residues. The germline gives CDR1 MNHEY, CDR2 SVGAGI. Trimming removed 6 bases at V and 9 bases at J, with 19 bases between.